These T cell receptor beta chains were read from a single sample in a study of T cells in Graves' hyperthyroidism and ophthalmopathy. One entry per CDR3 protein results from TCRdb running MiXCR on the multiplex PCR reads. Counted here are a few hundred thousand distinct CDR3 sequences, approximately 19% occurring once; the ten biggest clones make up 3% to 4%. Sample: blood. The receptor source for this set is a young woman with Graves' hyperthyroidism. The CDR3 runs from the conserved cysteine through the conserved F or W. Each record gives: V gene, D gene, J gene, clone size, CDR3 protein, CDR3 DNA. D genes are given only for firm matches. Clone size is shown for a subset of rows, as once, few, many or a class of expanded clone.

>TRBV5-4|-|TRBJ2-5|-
CASSPDGTPQETQYF
TGTGCCAGCAGCCCGGACGGGACACCTCAAGAGACCCAGTACTTC
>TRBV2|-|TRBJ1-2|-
CASSSGTIYGYTF
TGTGCCAGCAGCTCCGGGACCATCTATGGCTACACCTTC
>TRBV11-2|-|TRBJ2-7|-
CASSLEQGHYEQYF
TGTGCCAGCAGCTTAGAGCAGGGTCACTACGAGCAGTACTTC
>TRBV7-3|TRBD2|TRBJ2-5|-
CASSWTSGQETQYF
TGTGCCAGCAGCTGGACTAGCGGACAAGAGACCCAGTACTTC
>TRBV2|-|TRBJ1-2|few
CASSPPGRGYTF
TGTGCCAGCAGTCCCCCGGGGAGGGGCTACACCTTC
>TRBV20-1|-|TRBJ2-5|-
CSAPQGRIGETQYF
TGCAGTGCTCCGCAGGGGAGGATCGGAGAGACCCAGTACTTC
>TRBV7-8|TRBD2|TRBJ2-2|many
CASSLRSGGAEDTGELFF
TGTGCCAGCAGCTTACGTAGCGGGGGGGCGGAGGACACCGGGGAGCTGTTTTTT
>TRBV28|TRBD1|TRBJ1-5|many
CASRTGGNQPQHF
TGTGCCAGCAGGACAGGGGGGAATCAGCCCCAGCATTTT
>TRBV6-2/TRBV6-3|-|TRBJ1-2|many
CASSYVLSPNYGYTF
TGTGCCAGCAGTTACGTCCTCAGTCCTAACTATGGCTACACCTTC
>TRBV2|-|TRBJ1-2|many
CASSEGQRGFNTF
TGTGCCAGCAGTGAAGGACAACGGGGGTTCAACACCTTC
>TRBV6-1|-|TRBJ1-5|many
CASSEVGTLNPPQHF
TGTGCCAGCAGTGAGGTGGGAACACTTAATCCACCCCAGCATTTT
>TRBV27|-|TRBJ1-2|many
CASTTTRRGDAYGYTF
TGTGCCAGCACCACTACCCGACGGGGGGATGCCTATGGCTACACCTTC
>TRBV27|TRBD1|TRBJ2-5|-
CASSRDRAKETQYF
TGTGCCAGCAGCCGGGACAGGGCTAAAGAGACCCAGTACTTC
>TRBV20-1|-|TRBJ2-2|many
CSVTPDTGELFF
TGCAGTGTTACCCCCGACACCGGGGAGCTGTTTTTT
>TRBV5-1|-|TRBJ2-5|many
CASSLGDQAYQETQYF
TGCGCCAGCAGCTTGGGGGACCAAGCGTACCAAGAGACCCAGTACTTC
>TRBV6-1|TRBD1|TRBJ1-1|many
CASSEAIGTVNTEAFF
TGTGCCAGCAGTGAAGCCATTGGGACAGTGAACACTGAAGCTTTCTTT
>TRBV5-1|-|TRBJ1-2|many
CASRERTALNYGYTF
TGCGCCAGCAGAGAAAGAACAGCTCTTAACTATGGCTACACCTTC
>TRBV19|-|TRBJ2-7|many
CASRIWDPSGEQYF
TGTGCCAGTAGGATCTGGGACCCAAGCGGCGAGCAGTACTTC
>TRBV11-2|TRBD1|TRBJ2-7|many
CASSFGRQGATPYEQYF
TGTGCCAGCAGCTTCGGCCGACAGGGGGCGACCCCCTACGAGCAGTACTTC
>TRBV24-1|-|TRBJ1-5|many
CATARGFNQPQHF
TGTGCCACCGCCAGGGGTTTCAATCAGCCCCAGCATTTT
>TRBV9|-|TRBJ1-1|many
CASSVGAMNTEAFF
TGTGCCAGCAGCGTAGGGGCCATGAACACTGAAGCTTTCTTT
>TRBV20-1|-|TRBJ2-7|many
CSASSLGSKGSYEQYF
TGCAGTGCTAGTTCCTTAGGGAGTAAGGGCTCCTACGAGCAGTACTTC
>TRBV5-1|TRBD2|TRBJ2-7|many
CASRTGLRGEQYF
TGCGCCAGCAGAACGGGACTACGTGGCGAGCAGTACTTC
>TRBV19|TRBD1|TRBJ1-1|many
CASSIGTVNTEAFF
TGTGCCAGTAGTATCGGGACAGTGAACACTGAAGCTTTCTTT
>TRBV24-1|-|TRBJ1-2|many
CATSVSPGTGMDGYTF
TGTGCCACCAGTGTGTCTCCCGGGACGGGTATGGATGGCTACACCTTC
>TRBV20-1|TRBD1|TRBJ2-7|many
CSASGTVYEQYF
TGCAGTGCTTCCGGGACAGTCTACGAGCAGTACTTC
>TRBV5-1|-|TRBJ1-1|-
CASSPGGFAFF
TGCGCCAGCAGCCCGGGAGGGTTCGCTTTCTTT
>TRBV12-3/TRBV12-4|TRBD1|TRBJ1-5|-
CASSLGGGTASRPQHF
TGTGCCAGCAGTTTAGGAGGGGGGACAGCCTCTCGGCCCCAGCATTTT
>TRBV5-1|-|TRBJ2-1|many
CASSHRVDEQFF
TGCGCCAGCAGCCACAGGGTCGATGAGCAGTTCTTC
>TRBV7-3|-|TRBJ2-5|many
CASSVTDQETQYF
TGTGCCAGCAGCGTGACAGATCAAGAGACCCAGTACTTC